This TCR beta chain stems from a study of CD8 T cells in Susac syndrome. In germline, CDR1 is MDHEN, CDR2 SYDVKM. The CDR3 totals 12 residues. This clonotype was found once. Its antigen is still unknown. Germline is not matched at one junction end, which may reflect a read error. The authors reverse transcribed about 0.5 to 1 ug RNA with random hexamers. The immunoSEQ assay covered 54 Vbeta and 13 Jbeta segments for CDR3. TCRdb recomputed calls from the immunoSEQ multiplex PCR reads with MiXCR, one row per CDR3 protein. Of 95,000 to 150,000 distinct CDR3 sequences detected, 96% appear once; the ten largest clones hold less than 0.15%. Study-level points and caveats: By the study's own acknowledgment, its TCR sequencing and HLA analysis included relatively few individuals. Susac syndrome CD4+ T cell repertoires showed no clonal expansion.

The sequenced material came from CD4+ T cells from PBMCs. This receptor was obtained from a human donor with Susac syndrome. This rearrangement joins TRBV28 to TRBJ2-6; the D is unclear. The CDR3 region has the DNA TGTGCCAGCGGTTTGGGGACCAACGTCCTGACTTTC. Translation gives CASGLGTNVLTF.